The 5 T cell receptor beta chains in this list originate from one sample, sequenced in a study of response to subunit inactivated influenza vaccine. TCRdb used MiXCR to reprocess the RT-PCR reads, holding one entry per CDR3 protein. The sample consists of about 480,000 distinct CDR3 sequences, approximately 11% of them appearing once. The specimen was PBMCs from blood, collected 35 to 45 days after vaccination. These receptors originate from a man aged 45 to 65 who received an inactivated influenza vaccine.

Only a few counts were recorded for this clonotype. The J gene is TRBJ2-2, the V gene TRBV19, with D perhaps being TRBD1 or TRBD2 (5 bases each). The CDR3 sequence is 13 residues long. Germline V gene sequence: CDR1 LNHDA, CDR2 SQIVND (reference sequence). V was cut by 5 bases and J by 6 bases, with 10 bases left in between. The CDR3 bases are TGTGCCAGTAGTGTGTGGGACGCCGGGGAGCTGTTTTTT. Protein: CASSVWDAGELFF.

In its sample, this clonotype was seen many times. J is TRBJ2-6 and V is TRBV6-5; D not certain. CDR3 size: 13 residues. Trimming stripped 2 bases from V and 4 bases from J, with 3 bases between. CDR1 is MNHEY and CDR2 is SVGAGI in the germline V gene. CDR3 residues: CASSYKGANVLTF. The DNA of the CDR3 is TGTGCCAGCAGTTACAAGGGGGCCAACGTCCTGACTTTC.

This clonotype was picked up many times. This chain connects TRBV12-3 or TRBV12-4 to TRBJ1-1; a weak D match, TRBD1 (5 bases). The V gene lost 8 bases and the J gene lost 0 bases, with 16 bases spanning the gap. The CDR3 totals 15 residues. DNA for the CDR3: TGTGCCAGCCGTATTGGGGGAAACCTGAACACTGAAGCTTTCTTT. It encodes CASRIGGNLNTEAFF.

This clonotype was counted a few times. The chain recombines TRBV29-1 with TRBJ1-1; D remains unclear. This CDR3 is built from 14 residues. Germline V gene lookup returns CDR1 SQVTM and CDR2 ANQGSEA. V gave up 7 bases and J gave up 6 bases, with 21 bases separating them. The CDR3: CSALAPEEGPEAFF. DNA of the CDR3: TGCAGCGCCCTGGCGCCCGAAGAAGGGCCTGAAGCTTTCTTT.

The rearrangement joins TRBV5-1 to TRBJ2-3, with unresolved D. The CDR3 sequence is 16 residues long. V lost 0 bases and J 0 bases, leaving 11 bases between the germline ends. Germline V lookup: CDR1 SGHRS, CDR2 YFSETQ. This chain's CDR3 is CASSLALGWSTDTQYF. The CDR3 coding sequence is TGCGCCAGCAGCTTGGCACTCGGGTGGAGCACAGATACGCAGTATTTT.